A single sample is the source of the 22 T cell receptor beta chains below, sequenced in a study of T cells after posttransplantation cyclophosphamide. The protocol was immunoSEQ multiplex PCR, while the TCRdb copy is restricted to in-frame clones and leaves out a portion. The data contain 66,000 or so clones, 90% to 95% of them singletons. Sequencing was done on a sample of PBMCs. These receptors all stem from a woman in her twenties or thirties in good health and a related stem cell transplant donor.

In DNA form, the CDR3 reads TGTGCCAGCAGCCCGACTTCGGCCACAGATACGCAGTATTTT. Encoded protein: CASSPTSATDTQYF. V and J are TRBV7-3 and TRBJ2-3; no clear D gene. Germline V gives CDR1 SGHTA, CDR2 FQGTGA. Deletions cut 5 bases from V and 2 bases from J, with 11 bases between. The CDR3 length is 14 residues.

The chain joins TRBV5-4 to TRBJ2-5; 8 bases align to TRBD2. V dropped 6 bases and J dropped 9; count of bases not matched to a gene: 4. CDR3 size: 11 residues. CDR1 and CDR2 (germline): SGHNT, YYREEE (reference sequence). The CDR3 DNA follows: TGTGCCAGCACCGCGGGGGGTCCCCAGTACTTC. Protein product: CASTAGGPQYF.

V gene TRBV7-9 combines with J gene TRBJ2-2; tentative D call: TRBD1 (6 bases). CDR3 length: 15 amino acids. Trimming took off 6 bases at V and 0 bases at J, with 11 bases between the two ends. Germline CDR1 and CDR2: SEHNR and FQNEAQ (reference sequence). CDR3 sequence reads: CASSFGQSNTGELFF. Here the CDR3 DNA reads TGTGCCAGCAGTTTTGGACAGTCGAACACCGGGGAGCTGTTTTTT.

The V call is TRBV28, the J call TRBJ1-1, with 7 bases aligning to TRBD1. The germline V gene encodes CDR1 MDHEN and CDR2 SYDVKM. Trimming cost V 7 bases and J 1 base; bases outside gene matches: 15. This CDR3 contains 17 residues. The CDR3 spells CASKLVAGGLTNTEAFF. CDR3 in DNA: TGTGCCAGCAAGTTAGTGGCAGGGGGTTTGACGAACACTGAAGCTTTCTTT.

Turning to this clone: The germline gene is not matched at one end of the junction; a read error may be the cause. The identical CDR3 is also encoded by other nucleotide sequences in the sample. V and J are TRBV11-3 and TRBJ2-2; no firm D call. Germline V gene data show CDR1 as SGHNT and CDR2 as YENEEA. The CDR3 sequence is 15 residues long. The CDR3 spells CASSLAAGNTGELFF. CDR3 bases: TGTGCTAGCAGCTTAGCCGCAGGGAACACCGGGGAGCTGTTTTTT.

The chain recombines TRBV5-4 with TRBJ2-1, with 7 bases identical to TRBD1. This CDR3 contains 15 residues. Germline-derived CDR1 and CDR2 are SGHNT and YYREEE (reference sequence). With 4 bases clipped from V and 2 bases from J, the junction kept 6 bases outside the gene matches. The CDR3 DNA reads as TGTGCCAGCAGCACAGGGACAGCCCCCTACAATGAGCAGTTCTTC. It specifies CASSTGTAPYNEQFF.

This clone turned up a few times. This chain links TRBV28 with TRBJ2-1; D remains unclear. V was trimmed by 8 bases and J by 8 bases, leaving 10 bases between them. The CDR3 consists of 11 residues. Germline V lookup: CDR1 MDHEN, CDR2 SYDVKM. In DNA form, the CDR3 reads TGTGCCAGCGTCAGGTTCTATGAGCAGTTCTTC. This encodes CASVRFYEQFF.

The chain is built from TRBV10-3 and TRBJ1-1; 8 nucleotides align to TRBD1. The ends lost 7 bases at V and 5 bases at J; junction bases unmatched: 9. Germline loops: CDR1 ENHRY, CDR2 SYGVKD. The CDR3 is 14 residues long. The chain's CDR3 is CAITIGQGQTEAFF. The CDR3 region has the DNA TGTGCCATCACCATAGGACAGGGTCAGACTGAAGCTTTCTTT.

A single count supports this clone. This chain uses TRBV7-2 with TRBJ1-2; no definite D call. The germline V and J ends were trimmed by 3 bases and 1 base, with 9 bases remaining between them. Germline V gene lookup returns CDR1 SGHTA and CDR2 FQGNSA. The CDR3 runs 14 residues. CDR3 coding DNA: TGTGCCAGCAGCTTCCCGGGATTTAACTATGGCTACACCTTC. The encoded protein is CASSFPGFNYGYTF.

The chain uses TRBV9 and TRBJ2-1; D is ambiguous. CDR3 length: 16 amino acids. The V and J ends lost 4 bases and 0 bases respectively, with 14 bases between them. Germline assignment: CDR1 SGDLS and CDR2 YYNGEE. This CDR3 reads CASSLLPPSSYNEQFF. The DNA for the CDR3 is TGTGCCAGCAGCCTCCTCCCACCGAGCTCCTACAATGAGCAGTTCTTC. The full variable domain, in which reference TRBV9 and TRBJ2-1 provide the parts outside the CDR3, is DSGVTQTPKHLITATGQRVTLRCSPRSGDLSVYWYQQSLDQGLQFLIQYYNGEERAKGNILERFSAQQFPDLHSELNLSSLELGDSALYFCASSLLPPSSYNEQFFGPGTRLTVL.

The gene calls are TRBV9 and TRBJ2-5, with 7 nucleotides matching TRBD1. Germline CDR1 and CDR2: SGDLS and YYNGEE. This CDR3 is built from 15 residues. The V gene end was trimmed by 1 base and the J gene end by 1 base; junction bases not matched to a gene: 4. The CDR3 sequence is CASSVFGQAQETQYF. CDR3 nucleotide sequence: TGTGCCAGCAGCGTATTCGGACAGGCCCAAGAGACCCAGTACTTC.

The chain's CDR3 is CASSDPGQSNTEAFF. In nucleotides, the CDR3 is TGCGCCAGCAGTGACCCGGGACAGTCGAACACTGAAGCTTTCTTT. The V and J genes are TRBV10-1 and TRBJ1-1, with 7 bases lining up with TRBD1. Germline trimming cut 3 bases from V and 1 base from J; bases unmatched to any gene: 5. This CDR3 comprises 15 residues. Germline V gene sequence: CDR1 WNHNN, CDR2 SYGVQD (reference sequence).

The rearrangement links TRBV15 to TRBJ1-5; tentative D call: TRBD1 (6 bases). Deletions cut 4 bases from V and 3 bases from J, with 13 bases between. CDR1 and CDR2 from the germline V gene are LNHNV and YYDKDF (reference sequence). This CDR3 is 15 amino acids long. The CDR3, as DNA: TGTGCCACCAGCACTAGGACAGCCCCCAATCAGCCCCAGCATTTT. Protein product: CATSTRTAPNQPQHF.

The chain combines TRBV11-2 with TRBJ2-7; possible D gene TRBD2, 6 bases. V gave up 4 bases and J gave up 2 bases, with 12 bases separating them. The CDR3 consists of 14 residues. Germline lookup yields CDR1 SGHAT and CDR2 FQNNGV. CDR3 in amino acids: CASSSPGLAYEQYF. The DNA of the CDR3 is TGTGCCAGCAGCTCTCCGGGACTGGCCTACGAGCAGTACTTC.

The CDR3 nucleotides are TGTGCCAGCACGCTACTAGCGGGGGAGCACAATGAGCAGTTCTTC. It codes for CASTLLAGEHNEQFF. This chain connects TRBV16 to TRBJ2-1; 11 bases are shared with TRBD2. Trimming took 7 bases from V and 5 from J; bases not matched to a gene: 7. CDR1 is KGHSY, CDR2 FQNENV, per germline. The CDR3 is 15 amino acids.

V gene TRBV19 combines with J gene TRBJ2-7; TRBD1 agrees at 11 bases. This CDR3 region has 15 residues. Trimming cost V 3 bases and J 3 bases; bases outside gene matches: 4. Per germline, CDR1 LNHDA and CDR2 SQIVND (reference sequence). CDR3 DNA: TGTGCCAGTAGTATGGGGACAGGGGGGATCTACGAGCAGTACTTC. Its protein product is CASSMGTGGIYEQYF.

V and J are TRBV11-2 and TRBJ2-5, with TRBD2 identical over 7 bases. The CDR3 covers 16 residues. The V and J ends lost 5 bases and 5 bases, in that order; junction bases with no gene match: 14. The germline CDR1 and CDR2 sequences are SGHAT and FQNNGV. For the CDR3, the DNA is TGTGCCAGCAGCCAGATATCCGGGCCCGGGAGGGAGACCCAGTACTTC. Translating gives CASSQISGPGRETQYF.

V is TRBV18 and J is TRBJ2-1; tentative D call: TRBD2 (5 bases). With 1 base removed from V and 6 bases from J, the gap between germline ends came to 13 bases. Germline V CDR1 and CDR2: KGHSH, LQKENI. The CDR3 length is 15 residues. The CDR3 bases are TGTGCCAGCTCACCACAAGTTCTAGCCCGCAATGAGCAGTTCTTC. As protein: CASSPQVLARNEQFF.

The CDR3 spells CASSQAPGQGAHGYTF. CDR3 nucleotides: TGTGCCAGCAGCCAAGCCCCGGGACAGGGGGCCCATGGCTACACCTTC. The rearrangement joins TRBV4-2 to TRBJ1-2, with 12 bases aligning to TRBD1. The CDR3 is 16 amino acids. Trimming removed 1 base from V and 6 bases from J; junction bases left unmatched: 6. From germline, CDR1 is LGHNA and CDR2 YNFKEQ.

In its sample, this clone was seen once. The chain combines TRBV5-1 with TRBJ2-5; tentative D call: TRBD1 (5 bases). CDR3 length: 14 residues. Germline V gene data show CDR1 as SGHRS and CDR2 as YFSETQ. The V end was cut by 1 base, the J end by 2 bases, with 9 bases between. The CDR3: CASSLMTAQETQYF. As DNA, the CDR3 is TGCGCCAGCAGCTTGATGACAGCACAAGAGACCCAGTACTTC.

The chain links TRBV6-1 to TRBJ2-3, with D tentatively TRBD2 (5 bases). The CDR3 consists of 16 residues. Trimming took 4 bases from V and 2 from J, leaving 16 bases between them. Looked up from germline, CDR1 is MNHNS and CDR2 is SASEGT. In DNA, the CDR3 is TGTGCCAGCAGTGCCTTTTCGGAGGTATTCACAGATACGCAGTATTTT. It yields the protein CASSAFSEVFTDTQYF.

This chain joins TRBV19 and TRBJ2-2; D perhaps matches TRBD2 (6 bases). CDR1 LNHDA and CDR2 SQIVND come from the germline V gene (reference sequence). CDR3 length equals 16 residues. With 6 bases removed from V and 4 bases from J, the gap between germline ends came to 18 bases. As DNA, the CDR3 is TGTGCCAGTAGACCCACCGGGACTTATTCCACCGGGGAGCTGTTTTTT. The encoded protein is CASRPTGTYSTGELFF. Combining the CDR3 with reference TRBV19 and TRBJ2-2 gives the whole variable domain DGGITQSPKYLFRKEGQNVTLSCEQNLNHDAMYWYRQDPGQGLRLIYYSQIVNDFQKGDIAEGYSVSREKKESFPLTVTSAQKNPTAFYLCASRPTGTYSTGELFFGEGSRLTVL.